The 8 T cell receptor beta chains given below trace back to one sample, sequenced in a study of blood T cell repertoires in COVID-19. Here immunoSEQ multiplex PCR was the method, and the copy in TCRdb shows in-frame clones only, minus some. The table lists hundreds of thousands of clones, approximately 90% of them singletons. Sample: peripheral blood. The receptors derive from a man in his forties or fifties with COVID-19, enrolled during active disease.

This chain connects TRBV6-5 to TRBJ1-2; the match to TRBD1 covers 9 bases. The germline V gene has CDR1 MNHEY and CDR2 SVGAGI. Trimming cost V 6 bases and J 7 bases; bases outside gene matches: 12. The CDR3 length is 15 residues. Here the CDR3 DNA reads TGTGCCAGCAGCGCTAGAGGGACAGGGTTGGGTGGCTACACCTTC. It specifies CASSARGTGLGGYTF.

The gene calls are TRBV11-3 and TRBJ2-2; a weak D match, TRBD2 (5 bases). The CDR3 contains 14 residues. V was pared by 1 base and J by 8 bases, with 11 bases between. CDR1 is SGHNT, CDR2 YENEEA, per germline. The CDR3 nucleotides read TGTGCCAGCAGCTTAGGGCGAGGGTCTGGGGAGCTGTTTTTT. Translated, it gives CASSLGRGSGELFF.

The genes are TRBV24-1 and TRBJ1-2; 7 nucleotides agree with TRBD1. Unmatched junction bases numbered 11, after V lost 3 bases and J lost 8 bases. The V gene's germline CDR1 is KGHDR and CDR2 SFDVKD. The CDR3 runs 15 residues. CDR3 protein: CATSDRRDSGEGYTF. CDR3 nucleotides: TGTGCCACCAGTGATCGACGGGACAGTGGGGAGGGCTACACCTTC.

This chain links TRBV28 with TRBJ1-2, with D perhaps matching TRBD1 (6 bases). The length of the CDR3 is 13 residues. With 7 bases removed from V and 4 bases from J, the gap between germline ends came to 13 bases. CDR1 is MDHEN and CDR2 is SYDVKM in the germline V gene. CDR3 DNA: TGTGCCAGCATCAGGGGTGGAGGCTATGGCTACACCTTC. Encoded protein: CASIRGGGYGYTF.

The chain uses TRBV28 and TRBJ2-3; D is possibly TRBD1 (5 bases). Germline V gene data show CDR1 as MDHEN and CDR2 as SYDVKM. This CDR3 region has 20 residues. Between the trimmed V and J ends, which lost 6 bases and 3 bases, there was a span of 31 bases. The chain's CDR3 is CASSPPRTVPRERITDTQYF. The CDR3 region has the DNA TGTGCCAGCAGCCCTCCTAGGACGGTACCCAGGGAACGAATAACAGATACGCAGTATTTT.

The V gene is TRBV12-5, the J gene TRBJ2-3, with a weak D call TRBD2 (8 bases). This CDR3 is 16 amino acids long. V was cut by 4 bases and J by 4 bases, with 18 bases left in between. Germline CDR1 is LGHNT and CDR2 is FRNRAP. The DNA for the CDR3 is TGTGCTAGTGGTTCAGGGGGGACTAGTTGGGCAGATACGCAGTATTTT. Translated: CASGSGGTSWADTQYF.

The V and J genes are TRBV9 and TRBJ2-3; tentative D call: TRBD2 (5 bases). Germline V gene lookup returns CDR1 SGDLS and CDR2 YYNGEE. With 0 bases removed from V and 3 bases from J, the gap between germline ends came to 14 bases. The CDR3 runs to 16 residues. The CDR3 DNA reads TGTGCCAGCAGCGTAGCTTTACTAGGGCAGACAGATACGCAGTATTTT. This codes for CASSVALLGQTDTQYF.

The chain couples TRBV18 to TRBJ1-6; D might be TRBD1 (5 bases). The CDR3 loop spans 17 amino acids. Trimming took 4 bases from V and 7 from J, leaving 20 bases between them. CDR1 and CDR2 from the germline V gene are KGHSH and LQKENI. The chain's CDR3 is CASSRQSGRGRNSPLHF. In DNA, the CDR3 is TGTGCCAGCTCACGACAAAGTGGGAGGGGAAGGAATTCACCCCTCCACTTT.